The next 32 T cell receptor beta chains were all read from a single sample in a study of OX40 agonist ivuxolimab in advanced cancers. Libraries came from the immunoSEQ multiplex PCR assay. The source is immuneACCESS, and TCRdb retained only in-frame sequences with V and J called. Part of the clones is not carried over; for the studies checked, unresolved V genes explain less than half of this, and the remainder is unexplained. In all, the sample holds about 55,000 clones, and approximately 80% of those were seen once. The ten largest clones capture roughly 6% of the sample. This specimen consisted of CD4+ or CD8+ T cells sorted from blood, obtained in a trial of the OX40 agonist ivuxolimab. These receptors were collected from an adult with an advanced solid tumor such as melanoma, head and neck, liver or kidney cancer.

The chain recombines TRBV6-5 with TRBJ2-3; D is unresolved. This CDR3 is built from 15 residues. V was trimmed by 6 bases and J by 0 bases, leaving 13 bases between them. In germline, CDR1 is MNHEY, CDR2 SVGAGI. The CDR3 nucleotides read TGTGCCAGCAGACCGACATTCTCAAGCACAGATACGCAGTATTTT. Translated, it gives CASRPTFSSTDTQYF.

This sequence joins TRBV7-9 and TRBJ2-7; TRBD1 matches 9 bases. V lost 5 bases to trimming and J lost 2 bases; unmatched junction nucleotides: 4. Looked up from germline, CDR1 is SEHNR and CDR2 is FQNEAQ (reference sequence). This CDR3 contains 14 residues. In DNA form, the CDR3 reads TGTGCCAGCAGCAAGGACAGGGGTCCCTACGAGCAGTACTTC. Translated: CASSKDRGPYEQYF.

This chain joins TRBV7-3 and TRBJ1-2, with TRBD1 matching 8 bases. Trimming took 5 bases from V and 4 from J; bases not matched to a gene: 3. Germline V gene lookup returns CDR1 SGHTA and CDR2 FQGTGA. The CDR3 runs 13 residues. The CDR3 bases are TGTGCCAGCAGCCTCGACAGGGGCTATGGCTACACCTTC. As protein: CASSLDRGYGYTF. Full variable domain (outside the CDR3, taken from reference TRBV7-3 and TRBJ1-2): GAGVSQTPSNKVTEKGKYVELRCDPISGHTALYWYRQSLGQGPEFLIYFQGTGAADDSGLPNDRFFAVRPEGSVSTLKIQRTERGDSAVYLCASSLDRGYGYTFGSGTRLTVV.

The chain combines TRBV4-3 with TRBJ1-2; D perhaps matches TRBD1 (5 bases). CDR3 length: 16 amino acids. Per germline, CDR1 LGHNA and CDR2 YSLEER. V was pared by 0 bases and J by 0 bases, with 11 bases between. The CDR3 coding sequence is TGCGCCAGCAGCCAAGATTGGGGGGGAACTAACTATGGCTACACCTTC. Amino acid sequence: CASSQDWGGTNYGYTF.

A note on this clone: It may be a read error: a sequence one base away is much more abundant. The V gene is TRBV18, the J gene TRBJ1-5; D not resolved. Trimming removed 5 bases at V and 3 bases at J, with 5 bases between. There are 12 residues in the CDR3. In germline, CDR1 is KGHSH, CDR2 LQKENI. For the CDR3, the DNA is TGTGCCAGCTCAGGGGACAATCAGCCCCAGCATTTT. Amino acid sequence: CASSGDNQPQHF.

The rearrangement joins TRBV5-8 to TRBJ1-2, with a tentative D call TRBD1 (5 bases). Germline V CDR1 and CDR2: SGHTS, YDEGEE. This CDR3 has 15 residues. Trimming removed 4 bases at V and 6 bases at J, with 19 bases between. The CDR3 DNA sequence: TGTGCCAGCAGCGCCGTTTACCTTATACAGGATGGCTACACCTTC. Its protein is CASSAVYLIQDGYTF.

There are a few counts of this clone. This chain joins TRBV5-6 and TRBJ1-1; D might be TRBD1 (5 bases). Trimming pared 0 bases from V and 2 bases from J, leaving 8 bases between. Germline V lookup: CDR1 SGHDT, CDR2 YYEEEE. The CDR3 spans 14 residues. CDR3 sequence (DNA): TGTGCCAGCAGCTTGGCCGGGGGAAACACTGAAGCTTTCTTT. The encoded protein is CASSLAGGNTEAFF.

V and J are TRBV27 and TRBJ1-2, with a weak D call TRBD1 (6 bases). The CDR3 runs to 17 residues. CDR1 and CDR2 (germline): MNHEY, SMNVEV (reference sequence). V was pared by 6 bases and J by 4 bases, with 24 bases between. The CDR3 DNA is TGTGCCAGCAGCCCCCTAAGTCGACAGGTACCCCTCTATGGCTACACCTTC. The encoded protein is CASSPLSRQVPLYGYTF.

The CDR3 DNA is TGTGCCAGCAGCCCGAGGGGACTAGCGGGACCCGATACGCAGTATTTT. Protein sequence: CASSPRGLAGPDTQYF. The chain uses TRBV9 and TRBJ2-3; TRBD2 agrees at 13 bases. CDR1 is SGDLS, CDR2 YYNGEE, per germline. Trimming at V came to 4 bases and at J to 6 bases, leaving 8 bases not matched to a gene. The CDR3 is made up of 16 amino acids.

This chain joins TRBV7-7 and TRBJ2-2, with 9 nucleotides matching TRBD2. CDR1 and CDR2 (germline): SSHAT, FNYEAQ (reference sequence). CDR3 length equals 17 residues. V shed 4 bases, J shed 5 bases, and the junction held 11 bases outside the gene matches. CDR3 bases: TGTGCCAGCAGCTCCACCTTACTAGCGGGTGGGACCGGGGAGCTGTTTTTT. Its translation: CASSSTLLAGGTGELFF.

The chain has TRBV27 and TRBJ2-1; D is perhaps TRBD2 (6 bases). CDR3 size: 13 residues. V dropped 6 bases and J dropped 13 bases, with 19 bases sitting between them. In germline, CDR1 is MNHEY, CDR2 SMNVEV (reference sequence). This CDR3 reads CASSQREAIFQFF. The DNA of the CDR3 is TGTGCCAGCAGCCAGAGGGAGGCAATATTCCAGTTCTTC.

The chain is built from TRBV19 and TRBJ1-4, with D possibly matching TRBD1 (5 bases). Germline CDR1 reads LNHDA; CDR2 reads SQIVND (reference sequence). Deletions cut 6 bases from V and 5 bases from J, with 16 bases between. CDR3 length: 15 amino acids. The CDR3 protein is CASSLSRAGNEKLFF. The CDR3 DNA sequence: TGTGCCAGTAGCCTTAGTAGAGCAGGGAATGAAAAACTGTTTTTT.

The CDR3: CASSQGFGTSGNTIYF. The CDR3 DNA is TGCGCCAGCAGCCAAGGTTTTGGGACCTCTGGAAACACCATATATTTT. This rearrangement joins TRBV4-1 to TRBJ1-3; D is possibly TRBD1 (5 bases). V lost 1 base and J lost 0, with 10 bases in between. The germline V gene has CDR1 MGHRA and CDR2 YSYEKL. The CDR3 covers 16 residues.

J is TRBJ2-7 and V is TRBV5-1; 8 bases agree with TRBD2. With 0 bases clipped from V and 3 bases from J, the junction kept 5 bases outside the gene matches. The CDR3 totals 15 residues. From germline, CDR1 is SGHRS and CDR2 YFSETQ. The CDR3 protein is CASSLGTSPVYEQYF. The CDR3 region has the DNA TGCGCCAGCAGCTTGGGGACTAGCCCCGTCTACGAGCAGTACTTC.

The V and J genes are TRBV18 and TRBJ2-2; 7 nucleotides agree with TRBD2. The CDR3 has 17 residues. With 5 bases clipped from V and 2 bases from J, the junction kept 11 bases outside the gene matches. CDR1 is KGHSH and CDR2 is LQKENI in the germline V gene. Here the CDR3 reads CASSSMPGTTNTGELFF. CDR3 sequence (DNA): TGTGCCAGCTCATCAATGCCCGGGACTACTAACACCGGGGAGCTGTTTTTT. The variable domain in full, completed from reference TRBV18 and TRBJ2-2, reads NAGVMQNPRHLVRRRGQEARLRCSPMKGHSHVYWYRQLPEEGLKFMVYLQKENIIDESGMPKERFSAEFPKEGPSILRIQQVVRGDSAAYFCASSSMPGTTNTGELFFGEGSRLTVL.

This clone occurred a few times. The chain couples TRBV29-1 to TRBJ1-6; no firm D call. This CDR3 contains 13 residues. V was trimmed by 4 bases and J by 1 base, leaving 5 bases between them. Germline lookup yields CDR1 SQVTM and CDR2 ANQGSEA. CDR3 DNA: TGCAGCGTTGCACAGTCCTATAATTCACCCCTCCACTTT. Translating gives CSVAQSYNSPLHF.

This chain connects TRBV18 to TRBJ2-7; TRBD1 aligns across 9 bases. The CDR3 loop spans 16 amino acids. Germline-derived CDR1 and CDR2 are KGHSH and LQKENI. V lost 4 bases and J lost 0; bases outside the gene matches: 7. The CDR3 spells CASSLQPGQGSYEQYF. DNA for the CDR3: TGTGCCAGCTCACTCCAGCCGGGACAGGGCTCCTACGAGCAGTACTTC. Filled out from reference TRBV18 and TRBJ2-7, the complete variable domain reads NAGVMQNPRHLVRRRGQEARLRCSPMKGHSHVYWYRQLPEEGLKFMVYLQKENIIDESGMPKERFSAEFPKEGPSILRIQQVVRGDSAAYFCASSLQPGQGSYEQYFGPGTRLTVT.

This chain links TRBV18 with TRBJ2-3; 11 bases agree with TRBD2. Germline assignment: CDR1 KGHSH and CDR2 LQKENI. This CDR3 is 16 amino acids long. V shed 3 bases and J 2 bases; nucleotides not matched to a gene: 4. CDR3 region: CASSPRTSGSTDTQYF. The CDR3 DNA is TGTGCCAGCTCACCGCGGACTAGCGGGTCCACAGATACGCAGTATTTT.

CDR3 bases: TGTGCCAGCAGCCCGAGGGGGGGTAGCAATCAGCCCCAGCATTTT. It specifies CASSPRGGSNQPQHF. The chain couples TRBV7-6 to TRBJ1-5; perhaps TRBD1 as D (6 bases). This CDR3 spans 15 amino acids. Germline V gene lookup returns CDR1 SGHVS and CDR2 FNYEAQ. V lost 5 bases to trimming and J lost 0 bases, with 11 bases between them.

This clone was observed a few times. V gene TRBV21-1 combines with J gene TRBJ2-7; the table's TRBD2 call for D was not verified on the DNA. TRBV21-1 is recorded as a pseudogene. CDR3 length: 18 residues. The chain's CDR3 is CASSSRTSGSPPLGEQYF. The CDR3 nucleotides are TGTGCCAGCAGCTCCCGGACTAGCGGGAGCCCACCGCTGGGTGAGCAGTACTTC.

The chain carries TRBV19 and TRBJ1-2, with 7 nucleotides matching TRBD1. V lost 6 bases to trimming and J lost 8 bases; unmatched junction nucleotides: 9. The CDR3 covers 13 residues. Germline V CDR1 and CDR2: LNHDA, SQIVND (reference sequence). The CDR3 bases are TGTGCCAGTAGCCTCGACAGGGTGGAAGGCTACACCTTC. It yields the protein CASSLDRVEGYTF.

This rearrangement joins TRBV29-1 to TRBJ1-5; D might be TRBD1 (5 bases). Germline V gene lookup returns CDR1 SQVTM and CDR2 ANQGSEA. There are 13 residues in the CDR3. V shed 6 bases and J shed 4 bases, with 13 bases lying between them. The CDR3 spells CSVAGAGNQPQHF. In nucleotides, the CDR3 is TGCAGCGTCGCTGGGGCAGGGAATCAGCCCCAGCATTTT.

The V call is TRBV5-4, the J call TRBJ2-5; D may match TRBD1 or TRBD2 (5 bases each). This CDR3 has 15 amino acids. Trimming removed 0 bases at V and 7 bases at J, with 16 bases between. The V gene's germline CDR1 is SGHNT and CDR2 YYREEE (reference sequence). CDR3 bases: TGTGCCAGCAGCTTGGCGGGGCAGTTCGCTGGGACCCAGTACTTC. Protein: CASSLAGQFAGTQYF.

CDR3 sequence (DNA): TGCGCCAGCAGCCAAGATTCTCCCCTAGGGGGCTCTGGAAACACCATATATTTT. It encodes CASSQDSPLGGSGNTIYF. The chain links TRBV4-3 to TRBJ1-3, with D perhaps matching TRBD1 (6 bases). Germline V gene lookup returns CDR1 LGHNA and CDR2 YSLEER. The CDR3 has 18 amino acids. The ends were cut back, 0 bases at V and 0 bases at J, with 15 bases in the middle.

This clone was seen just once. V is TRBV6-1 and J is TRBJ2-7; D is undetermined. From germline, CDR1 is MNHNS and CDR2 SASEGT. The V and J ends lost 1 base and 6 bases respectively, with 19 bases between them. CDR3 length equals 16 residues. The CDR3 protein is CASSEVPDGPRSEQYF. For the CDR3, the DNA is TGTGCCAGCAGTGAAGTCCCGGACGGGCCCCGGAGCGAGCAGTACTTC.

The chain recombines TRBV7-2 with TRBJ2-7; 10 bases align to TRBD2. Germline V gene lookup returns CDR1 SGHTA and CDR2 FQGNSA. The ends lost 0 bases at V and 5 bases at J; junction bases unmatched: 1. CDR3 length equals 14 residues. CDR3 DNA: TGTGCCAGCAGCTTAGCGCTAGCGGGGGACGAGCAGTACTTC. Translation gives CASSLALAGDEQYF.

The chain couples TRBV19 to TRBJ1-5; D call uncertain. Trimming pared 2 bases from V and 7 bases from J, leaving 6 bases between. There are 12 residues in the CDR3. The germline gives CDR1 LNHDA, CDR2 SQIVND (reference sequence). CDR3 region: CASSITLQPQHF. The CDR3 DNA is TGTGCCAGTAGTATAACATTACAGCCCCAGCATTTT. Variable domain in full (rest from reference TRBV19 and TRBJ1-5): DGGITQSPKYLFRKEGQNVTLSCEQNLNHDAMYWYRQDPGQGLRLIYYSQIVNDFQKGDIAEGYSVSREKKESFPLTVTSAQKNPTAFYLCASSITLQPQHFGDGTRLSIL.

The chain recombines TRBV6-5 with TRBJ2-2; either TRBD1 or TRBD2 may supply D (5 bases each). The CDR3 consists of 14 residues. The V end lost 1 base, the J end lost 7 bases, and 10 bases lay between the germline ends. Germline loops: CDR1 MNHEY, CDR2 SVGAGI. The CDR3 DNA reads as TGTGCCAGCAGTTACTTCGGGGCCGTCGGGGAGCTGTTTTTT. This translates into CASSYFGAVGELFF.

This clone was detected only a few times. This chain uses TRBV2 with TRBJ2-3, with D maybe TRBD1 (6 bases). CDR1 is SNHLY, CDR2 FYNNEI, per germline. This CDR3 has 14 amino acids. The germline V and J ends were trimmed by 2 bases and 2 bases, with 8 bases remaining between them. The CDR3 DNA sequence: TGTGCCAGCAGTGAAAACAGGGACACAGATACGCAGTATTTT. It codes for CASSENRDTDTQYF.

V gene TRBV5-4 combines with J gene TRBJ2-3, with TRBD2 as a possible D gene (5 bases). Germline V lookup: CDR1 SGHNT, CDR2 YYREEE (reference sequence). The CDR3 totals 14 residues. V gave up 2 bases and J gave up 0 bases, with 7 bases separating them. The CDR3 DNA follows: TGTGCCAGCAGCTTCCGGACTAGCACAGATACGCAGTATTTT. It encodes CASSFRTSTDTQYF.

The genes are TRBV10-2 and TRBJ1-1; D not certain. Germline assignment: CDR1 WSHSY and CDR2 SAAADI. The CDR3 has 14 residues. V was trimmed by 4 bases and J by 1 base, leaving 10 bases between them. The CDR3, as DNA: TGCGCCAGCAGTGTGGTCGCAGGGAACACTGAAGCTTTCTTT. This translates into CASSVVAGNTEAFF.

This clone was observed a handful of times. This chain links TRBV7-6 with TRBJ1-1, with a tentative D call TRBD1 (6 bases). Germline CDR1 SGHVS, CDR2 FNYEAQ. Trimming shortened V by 3 bases and J by 5 bases, and 10 bases separated the two germline ends. The CDR3 extends over 13 amino acids. The CDR3 nucleotides read TGTGCCAGCAGCTTTAAGGGGGGGACTGAAGCTTTCTTT. It codes for CASSFKGGTEAFF.